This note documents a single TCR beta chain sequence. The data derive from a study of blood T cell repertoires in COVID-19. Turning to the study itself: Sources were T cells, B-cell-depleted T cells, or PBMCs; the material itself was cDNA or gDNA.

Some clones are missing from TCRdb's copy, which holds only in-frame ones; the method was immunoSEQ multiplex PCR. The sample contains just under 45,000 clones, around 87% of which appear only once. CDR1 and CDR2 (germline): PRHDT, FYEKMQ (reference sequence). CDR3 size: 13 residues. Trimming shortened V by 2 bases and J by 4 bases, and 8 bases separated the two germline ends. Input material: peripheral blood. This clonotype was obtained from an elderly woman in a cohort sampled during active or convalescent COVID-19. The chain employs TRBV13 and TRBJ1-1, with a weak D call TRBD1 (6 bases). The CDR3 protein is CASSLQGITEAFF. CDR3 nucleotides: TGTGCCAGCAGCTTACAGGGGATCACTGAAGCTTTCTTT.